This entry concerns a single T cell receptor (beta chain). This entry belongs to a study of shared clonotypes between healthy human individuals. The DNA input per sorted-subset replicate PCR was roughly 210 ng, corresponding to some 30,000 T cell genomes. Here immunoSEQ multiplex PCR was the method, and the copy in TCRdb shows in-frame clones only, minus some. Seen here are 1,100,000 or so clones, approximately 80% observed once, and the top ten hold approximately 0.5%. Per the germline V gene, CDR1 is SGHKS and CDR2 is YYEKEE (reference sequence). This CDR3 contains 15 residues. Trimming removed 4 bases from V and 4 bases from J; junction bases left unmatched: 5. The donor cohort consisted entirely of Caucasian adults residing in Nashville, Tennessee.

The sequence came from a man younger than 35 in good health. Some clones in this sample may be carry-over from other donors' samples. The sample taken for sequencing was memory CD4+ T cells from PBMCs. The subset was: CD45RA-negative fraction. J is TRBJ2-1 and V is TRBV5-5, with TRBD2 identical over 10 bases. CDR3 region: CASSTTSGLYNEQFF. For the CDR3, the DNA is TGTGCCAGCAGCACGACTAGCGGGCTGTACAATGAGCAGTTCTTC.